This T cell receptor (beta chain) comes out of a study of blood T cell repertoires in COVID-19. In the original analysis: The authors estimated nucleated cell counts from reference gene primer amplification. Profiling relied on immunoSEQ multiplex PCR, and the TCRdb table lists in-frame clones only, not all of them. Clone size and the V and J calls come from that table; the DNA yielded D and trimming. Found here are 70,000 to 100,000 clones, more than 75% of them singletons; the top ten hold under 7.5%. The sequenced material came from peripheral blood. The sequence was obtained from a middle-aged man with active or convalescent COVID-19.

The CDR3 loop is CSASRETGELFF. The CDR3, as DNA: TGCAGTGCTAGTCGAGAGACCGGGGAGCTGTTTTTT. The chain is built from TRBV20-1 and TRBJ2-2; unclear D gene. Looked up from germline, CDR1 is DFQATT and CDR2 is SNEGSKA (reference sequence). CDR3 length: 12 amino acids. The V and J ends lost 3 bases and 5 bases respectively, with 7 bases between them.